The next 5 T cell receptor beta chains were all read from a single sample in a study of T-cell memory formation after mild COVID-19. TCRdb itself ran the 5' RACE reads through MiXCR, one entry per CDR3 protein. The top ten clones hold around 20% of a sample with some 250,000 distinct CDR3 sequences, around a tenth of them seen once. Specimen: PBMCs or a T cell subset sorted from them (not recorded which). These receptor sequences come from a man between 18 and 35 years old who had mild COVID-19 (a few samples of this study predate the infection). Cell type and time point are not known.

The CDR3 loop reads CASSFGPNYGYTF. The CDR3 DNA reads as TGCGCCAGCAGCTTTGGGCCTAACTATGGCTACACCTTC. The chain links TRBV5-1 to TRBJ1-2; D not resolved. The V end lost 2 bases, the J end lost 0 bases, and 5 bases lay between the germline ends. The CDR3 has 13 residues. The germline gives CDR1 SGHRS, CDR2 YFSETQ.

The genes are TRBV7-2 and TRBJ1-6; TRBD1 is a possible D gene (6 bases). This CDR3 contains 14 residues. CDR1 is SGHTA and CDR2 is FQGNSA in the germline V gene. The V end was cut by 4 bases, the J end by 13 bases, with 17 bases between. The CDR3 here is CASSWDTRSGPLHF. The CDR3 DNA reads as TGTGCCAGCAGCTGGGACACCCGGTCTGGTCCCCTCCACTTT.

The chain couples TRBV6-2 or TRBV6-3 to TRBJ2-3; tentatively, D is TRBD1 (6 bases). The V and J ends lost 7 bases and 1 base respectively, with 18 bases between them. The CDR3 loop spans 16 amino acids. From germline, CDR1 is MNHEY and CDR2 SVGEGT. The CDR3 here is CASTDGPWGRTDTQYF. The CDR3 DNA reads as TGTGCCAGCACCGACGGGCCTTGGGGGCGCACAGATACGCAGTATTTT.

This clonotype came up many times. The V and J genes are TRBV10-2 and TRBJ1-2; D perhaps matches TRBD1 (5 bases). The CDR3 extends over 14 amino acids. V lost 2 bases to trimming and J lost 5 bases, with 12 bases between them. CDR1 and CDR2 from the germline V gene are WSHSY and SAAADI. CDR3 in amino acids: CASSEGKGLYGYTF. CDR3 bases: TGCGCCAGCAGTGAGGGGAAGGGGCTATATGGCTACACCTTC.

This clonotype was seen more than once but under ten times. The V call is TRBV7-2, the J call TRBJ1-1; D remains ambiguous. The V end lost 2 bases, the J end lost 0 bases, and 13 bases lay between the germline ends. CDR1 is SGHTA and CDR2 is FQGNSA in the germline V gene. The CDR3 runs to 16 residues. CDR3 sequence: CASSLFGLGMNTEAFF. CDR3 nucleotides: TGTGCCAGCAGCTTATTTGGGCTAGGGATGAACACTGAAGCTTTCTTT.